These T cell receptor beta chains were read from a single sample in a study of T cells in Graves' hyperthyroidism and ophthalmopathy. TCRdb reprocessed the multiplex PCR reads with MiXCR, giving one entry per CDR3 protein. The sample shows around 570,000 distinct CDR3 sequences, 20% of them seen only once. The sample comprised blood. These receptors were taken from a man aged 35-49 years with Graves' ophthalmopathy. The CDR3 runs from the conserved cysteine through the conserved F or W. The D gene is left open where the match is weak. Some rows have no size entry. The others give once, few or many, or a class for an expanded clone.

j_call	clone_size	d_call	v_call	cdr3_nt	cdr3_aa
TRBJ2-1	-	-	TRBV6-2/TRBV6-3	TGTGCCAGCAGTTTCTGGCCTACGGCCTCCTACAATGAGCAGTTCTTC	CASSFWPTASYNEQFF
TRBJ1-4	few	-	TRBV4-3	TGCGCCAGCAGCCAAGAGTTCCGAGCTCGGATGGAAAAACTGTTTTTT	CASSQEFRARMEKLFF
TRBJ2-3	-	-	TRBV11-2	TGTGCCAGCAGCTTAAATTTGGGGACGGGAACAGATACGCAGTATTTT	CASSLNLGTGTDTQYF
TRBJ1-1	-	-	TRBV20-1	TGCAGTGCAGGCGGACAGTTCACTGAAGCTTTCTTT	CSAGGQFTEAFF
TRBJ2-2	few	-	TRBV24-1	TGTGCCACCGGAGCGACAAACACCGGGGAGCTGTTTTTT	CATGATNTGELFF
TRBJ1-2	many	-	TRBV12-3/TRBV12-4	TGTGCCAGCAGTCCCCTGGGGGGTTATGGCTACACCTTC	CASSPLGGYGYTF
TRBJ2-7	many	-	TRBV2	TGTGCCAGCAGTGATACTAGATCCCTCGAGCAGTACTTC	CASSDTRSLEQYF
TRBJ2-7	-	-	TRBV6-1	TGTGCCAGCAGTCCCCAGGACAGAGATTACGAGCAGTACTTC	CASSPQDRDYEQYF
TRBJ1-6	-	-	TRBV7-3	TGTGCCAGCAGCACAGGGAAGTATTCACCCCTCCACTTT	CASSTGKYSPLHF
TRBJ2-7	few	-	TRBV7-8	TGTGCCAGCAGCTATCTCGCGGGTACCCTTTACGAGCAGTACTTC	CASSYLAGTLYEQYF
TRBJ2-1	many	TRBD2	TRBV6-2/TRBV6-3	TGTGCCAGCAGGACTCAGCGGGAAAGTGTGGGGAGGGGGCAGTTCTTC	CASRTQRESVGRGQFF
TRBJ2-7	many	-	TRBV11-2	TGTGCCAGCAGCTTATATGGGGACTCCTACGAGCAGTACTTC	CASSLYGDSYEQYF
TRBJ2-7	-	TRBD2	TRBV6-2/TRBV6-3	TGTGCCAGCCTTAATTCGGGGGGGAAGCCCGGCGAGCAGTACTTC	CASLNSGGKPGEQYF
TRBJ1-5	-	-	TRBV12-5	TGTGCTAGTGGTTTGGGAAGTCAGCCCCAGCATTTT	CASGLGSQPQHF
TRBJ2-1	few	TRBD2	TRBV20-1	TGCAGTGCTAGAGGGACTAGCGGGAGAGGGCATGAGCAGTTCTTC	CSARGTSGRGHEQFF
TRBJ2-5	few	TRBD2	TRBV12-3/TRBV12-4	TGTGCCAGCAGTTCTTCTAGCGGGGCTCAGACCCAGTACTTC	CASSSSSGAQTQYF
TRBJ2-3	-	TRBD1	TRBV14	TGTGCCAGCAGCCCGATGCGCAGGGGGAACACAGATACGCAGTATTTT	CASSPMRRGNTDTQYF
TRBJ2-3	many	TRBD2	TRBV7-2	TGTGCCAGCAGCTTAGGGGCTAGCGGGAGCCCCACAGATACGCAGTATTTT	CASSLGASGSPTDTQYF
TRBJ1-2	-	-	TRBV5-1	TGCGCCAGCAGCTTTGGGCAGTCCCACTATGGCTACACCTTC	CASSFGQSHYGYTF
TRBJ2-2	few	-	TRBV2	TGTGCCAGCAGGAACCCAATTTCTAACACCGGGGAGCTGTTTTTT	CASRNPISNTGELFF
TRBJ2-2	-	-	TRBV5-1	TGCGCCAGCACCTTGGCGGTGAACACCGGGGAGCTGTTTTTT	CASTLAVNTGELFF
TRBJ2-1	many	TRBD2	TRBV11-2	TGTGCCAGCAGCTTTTCTCACCAATACAGCGGGAGTGGTGAGCAGTTCTTC	CASSFSHQYSGSGEQFF
TRBJ1-2	many	-	TRBV2	TGTGCCAGCACGGACAGAAAGAACCCCAACTATGGCTACACCTTC	CASTDRKNPNYGYTF
TRBJ2-5	many	-	TRBV28	TGTGCCAGCAGTTTCTTCGCAGGGGAGTACGAGACCCAGTACTTC	CASSFFAGEYETQYF
TRBJ1-1	few	-	TRBV5-1	TGCGCCAGCAGCTTGGGTGTGGACCTTGAAGCTTTCTTT	CASSLGVDLEAFF
TRBJ1-4	few	-	TRBV5-1	TGCGCCAGCAGCTTCGTGGGACCTTATAATGAAAAACTGTTTTTT	CASSFVGPYNEKLFF
TRBJ2-7	few	TRBD2	TRBV6-2/TRBV6-3	TGTGCCAGCAGTTCCCTCGGGGGGGGGAATTCCTACGAGCAGTACTTC	CASSSLGGGNSYEQYF
TRBJ2-6	few	TRBD1	TRBV12-3/TRBV12-4	TGTGCCAGCAGTGACAGGGGGTCGTATGGGGCCAACGTCCTGACTTTC	CASSDRGSYGANVLTF
TRBJ2-7	-	TRBD2	TRBV27	TGTGCCAGCAGTTCCTGGGGAGGGGCGGCATACGAGCAGTACTTC	CASSSWGGAAYEQYF
TRBJ2-1	-	TRBD2	TRBV5-6	TGTGCCAGCAGCTTGGATGTGACTAGCGACAATGAGCAGTTCTTC	CASSLDVTSDNEQFF
TRBJ2-3	-	-	TRBV7-2	TGTGCCAGCAGCTTCGGACCAGCCACAGATACGCAGTATTTT	CASSFGPATDTQYF